The clone carrying this T cell receptor (beta chain) came up a few times. TCRdb re-called the RT-PCR reads with MiXCR, one entry per CDR3 protein. This table holds over 400,000 distinct CDR3 sequences, approximately 16% found once. Trimming at V came to 5 bases and at J to 6 bases, leaving 7 bases not matched to a gene. CDR1 LGHNA and CDR2 YNFKEQ come from the germline V gene. The CDR3 extends over 15 amino acids. This sample is drawn from a study of patients and donors after allogeneic stem cell transplantation. The clonotype comes from a human donor who was either an allogeneic HSCT recipient or a stem cell or donor lymphocyte infusion donor (not recorded which). It is not recorded whose cells these are; they may come from a transplant donor. Sequenced: blood, either unsorted or a sorted T cell fraction (not recorded which). The rearrangement uses TRBV4-2 and TRBJ2-1, with 10 bases identical to TRBD1. The CDR3 region is CASSTRQGAGNEQFF. CDR3 in DNA: TGTGCCAGCAGCACTCGACAGGGGGCCGGCAATGAGCAGTTCTTC.